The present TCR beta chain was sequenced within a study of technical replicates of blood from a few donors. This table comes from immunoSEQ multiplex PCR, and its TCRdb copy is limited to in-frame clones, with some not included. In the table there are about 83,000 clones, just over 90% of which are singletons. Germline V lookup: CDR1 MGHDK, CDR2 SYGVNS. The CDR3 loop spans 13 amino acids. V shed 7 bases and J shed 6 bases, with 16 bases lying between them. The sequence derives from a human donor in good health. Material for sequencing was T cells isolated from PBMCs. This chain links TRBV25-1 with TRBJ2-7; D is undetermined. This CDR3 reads CASTAGTLAEQYF. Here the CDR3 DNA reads TGTGCCAGCACGGCAGGAACCCTCGCCGAGCAGTACTTC.